The source of this TCR beta chain is a study of T cell responses to AZD1222 COVID-19 vaccine. General study findings and limits: Only five or six AZD1222 recipients were seropositive at baseline.

Germline CDR1 is GTSNPN and CDR2 is SVGIG (reference sequence). Trimming shortened V by 8 bases and J by 2 bases, and 13 bases separated the two germline ends. The CDR3 has 13 amino acids. The data were produced by immunoSEQ multiplex PCR, yet TCRdb's version contains in-frame clones alone and is incomplete. The sample records about 72,000 clones, about nine tenths being singletons. As concerns this clone: Its cognate antigen is unknown.

The V gene is TRBV30, the J gene TRBJ1-3, with D perhaps TRBD1 (6 bases). Source: peripheral blood, taken on day 0 of AZD1222 vaccination. This clonotype was obtained from an adult in good health. CDR3 sequence reads: CAAITGPGNTIYF. DNA for the CDR3: TGTGCCGCCATTACAGGGCCTGGAAACACCATATATTTT.